This TCR beta chain is drawn from a study of shared clonotypes between healthy human individuals. Selected positively for CCR7 and CD45RO-negative, naive CD8 cells excluded terminally differentiated effector memory CD45RA+ cells. Donors had no recently reported acute infections or vaccinations and were HIV-negative. The CDR3 is 14 residues long. The germline V gene has CDR1 MDHEN and CDR2 SYDVKM. Trimming left V 6 bases short and J 1 base short, with 10 bases between. TCRdb's table, derived via immunoSEQ multiplex PCR, lists solely in-frame clones and lacks some. The sample yields approximately 2,000,000 clones, 80% to 95% seen once. The table lists this clone with a count of one.

The sequenced sample consisted of naive CD8+ T cells from PBMCs. This receptor was obtained from a man between 18 and 35 years old in good health. Some clones in this sample may be carry-over from other donors' samples. J is TRBJ2-1 and V is TRBV28, with D possibly TRBD2 on 5 matching bases. CDR3 nucleotide sequence: TGTGCCAGCAGCACTCCGGGATCCTACAATGAGCAGTTCTTC. Protein product: CASSTPGSYNEQFF.